Below are 18 T cell receptor beta chains sequenced from a single sample in a study of cytomegalovirus exposure and HLA in healthy donors (dated by TCRdb to the late 2010s). Receptor amplification or capture employed the immunoSEQ multiplex PCR assay. For the multiplex PCR, a mixture combining 60 forward primers for TCR Vbeta segments and 13 reverse primers for TCR Jbeta segments was used. TCRdb retrieved this table from immuneACCESS and kept in-frame rearrangements only. Not all clones are present; in checked studies, unresolved V genes account for under half, and no reason is known for the remainder. The sample table contains 140,000 to 150,000 clones; only one count was recorded for over 70% of them. The top ten clonotypes cover around 1.7% of the sample. The source material was PBMCs. These receptors were obtained from a woman in her thirties or forties in good health and CMV-seronegative.

As regards this clone: The same CDR3 arises from other DNA sequences in this sample as well. V gene TRBV7-9 combines with J gene TRBJ2-3, with 13 positions matching TRBD2. The junction had 3 bases not matched to a gene; V was cut back by 5 bases and J by 1 base. This CDR3 comprises 16 residues. Germline CDR1 SEHNR, CDR2 FQNEAQ (reference sequence). DNA for the CDR3: TGTGCCAGCAGCCTTGGGACTAGCGGGGGCACAGATACGCAGTATTTT. Its protein is CASSLGTSGGTDTQYF.

CDR3 nucleotide sequence: TGTGCCAGCAGACCCGACGGGTACGAGCAGTACTTC. Protein sequence: CASRPDGYEQYF. The V gene is TRBV7-9, the J gene TRBJ2-7; D gene uncertain. CDR1 and CDR2 from the germline V gene are SEHNR and FQNEAQ (reference sequence). The V and J ends lost 6 bases and 4 bases respectively, with 10 bases between them. The CDR3 is 12 residues long. Complete variable domain (other parts from reference TRBV7-9 and TRBJ2-7): DTGVSQNPRHKITKRGQNVTFRCDPISEHNRLYWYRQTLGQGPEFLTYFQNEAQLEKSRLLSDRFSAERPKGSFSTLEIQRTEQGDSAMYLCASRPDGYEQYFGPGTRLTVT.

This clone has just one count. The chain recombines TRBV5-1 with TRBJ2-7; 7 nucleotides match TRBD2. Germline CDR1 and CDR2: SGHRS and YFSETQ. This CDR3 spans 14 amino acids. V lost 5 bases, J lost 4 bases, and 9 bases stayed unmatched. The CDR3 loop reads CASSKAGTLYEQYF. In DNA, the CDR3 is TGCGCCAGCAGTAAAGCGGGGACTTTATACGAGCAGTACTTC.

This clone was picked up one time. One end of the junction fails to match germline, which may point to a read error. This chain connects TRBV7-9 to TRBJ1-2; 8 bases are shared with TRBD1. The CDR3 is made up of 14 amino acids. Per germline, CDR1 SEHNR and CDR2 FQNEAQ (reference sequence). DNA for the CDR3: TGTTCCAGCAGCTACGGACAGGGAGGATATGGCTACACCTTC. The encoded protein is CSSSYGQGGYGYTF.

The chain employs TRBV5-4 and TRBJ2-1; 11 nucleotides match TRBD2. This CDR3 contains 15 residues. Losses at the gene ends were 4 bases for V and 9 bases for J; bases not matched to a gene: 9. Looked up from germline, CDR1 is SGHNT and CDR2 is YYREEE (reference sequence). As DNA, the CDR3 is TGTGCCAGCAGCAGGGGACTAGCGGTGATGTCTGAGCAGTTCTTC. Its translation: CASSRGLAVMSEQFF.

This clone has only a few counts. The chain joins TRBV7-9 to TRBJ1-1; the match to TRBD1 covers 7 bases. CDR1 and CDR2 from the germline V gene are SEHNR and FQNEAQ (reference sequence). Unmatched junction bases numbered 1, after V lost 3 bases and J lost 3 bases. The CDR3 totals 13 residues. Written as DNA, the CDR3 is TGTGCCAGCAGCTTTACAGGGGACACTGAAGCTTTCTTT. It specifies CASSFTGDTEAFF.

V gene TRBV27 combines with J gene TRBJ2-1; 7 bases agree with TRBD2. Trimming cost V 3 bases and J 4 bases; bases outside gene matches: 6. Germline V gives CDR1 MNHEY, CDR2 SMNVEV (reference sequence). This CDR3 spans 15 amino acids. The CDR3 DNA is TGTGCCAGCAGTTTGGGGGGAGGGCTTTACAATGAGCAGTTCTTC. This gives the protein CASSLGGGLYNEQFF.

The chain joins TRBV30 to TRBJ2-7, with TRBD1 matching over 7 bases. Germline V gene sequence: CDR1 GTSNPN, CDR2 SVGIG (reference sequence). The CDR3 extends over 13 amino acids. V trimming: 4 bases; J trimming: 3 bases; junction bases outside the gene matches: 6. The chain's CDR3 is CAWNVRQGYEQYF. The CDR3 DNA reads TGTGCCTGGAATGTGCGACAGGGCTACGAGCAGTACTTC.

This chain joins TRBV19 and TRBJ1-5, with 8 bases fitting TRBD1. The CDR3 consists of 14 residues. Germline trimming cut 6 bases from V and 7 bases from J; bases unmatched to any gene: 8. CDR1 and CDR2 from the germline V gene are LNHDA and SQIVND (reference sequence). The DNA of the CDR3 is TGTGCCAGTAGCCCCGGGACAGGTTACCAGCCCCAGCATTTT. Its translation: CASSPGTGYQPQHF.

DNA for the CDR3: TGCGCCAGCAGCTTTACTAGCGCCGGGGAGCTGTTTTTT. It specifies CASSFTSAGELFF. V and J are TRBV5-1 and TRBJ2-2, with TRBD2 matching over 7 bases. CDR3 size: 13 residues. The germline V gene encodes CDR1 SGHRS and CDR2 YFSETQ. Losses at the gene ends were 2 bases for V and 6 bases for J; bases not matched to a gene: 1.

The V call is TRBV5-6, the J call TRBJ1-2; D not resolved. Germline V gives CDR1 SGHDT, CDR2 YYEEEE. Trimming cost V 7 bases and J 6 bases, with 22 bases left between them. The CDR3 spans 15 residues. The CDR3 protein is CASFHHRPPGDGYTF. Written as DNA, the CDR3 is TGTGCCAGCTTCCACCATCGGCCTCCGGGTGATGGCTACACCTTC.

This clone appeared once. CDR3 protein: CASSLYPGRTGNTIYF. As DNA, the CDR3 is TGTGCCAGCAGCCTCTATCCAGGGAGGACTGGAAACACCATATATTTT. The chain carries TRBV27 and TRBJ1-3, with D tentatively TRBD1 (5 bases). V lost 6 bases, J lost 2 bases, and 17 bases lay in between. Germline CDR1 reads MNHEY; CDR2 reads SMNVEV (reference sequence). The CDR3 consists of 16 residues.

This chain connects TRBV5-5 to TRBJ2-1; 7 bases agree with TRBD1. Germline-derived CDR1 and CDR2 are SGHKS and YYEKEE (reference sequence). CDR3 size: 14 residues. V dropped 9 bases and J dropped 1; count of bases not matched to a gene: 7. The CDR3 region has the DNA TGTGCCACTTCGACAGGGCCTTCCTACAATGAGCAGTTCTTC. It codes for CATSTGPSYNEQFF.

The chain is built from TRBV18 and TRBJ1-5; the D gene is possibly TRBD1 (5 bases). The CDR3 spans 16 residues. The germline CDR1 and CDR2 sequences are KGHSH and LQKENI. V lost 0 bases and J 0 bases, leaving 9 bases between the germline ends. The CDR3 here is CASSPPGGYSNQPQHF. The CDR3 DNA reads TGTGCCAGCTCACCACCCGGGGGATATAGCAATCAGCCCCAGCATTTT.

This chain links TRBV6-5 with TRBJ2-5; no clear D. With the DNA end fitting TRBJ2-7 better, the J assignment may be wrong. The V gene's germline CDR1 is MNHEY and CDR2 SVGAGI. This CDR3 is built from 14 residues. The CDR3 is CASSYLAGGNEQYF. The CDR3 bases are TGTGCCAGCAGTTACTTGGCAGGTGGAAACGAGCAGTACTTC.

The chain recombines TRBV19 with TRBJ2-3; TRBD1 might be the D (6 bases). The CDR3 loop spans 15 amino acids. Trimming stripped 10 bases from V and 4 bases from J, with 21 bases between. Looked up from germline, CDR1 is LNHDA and CDR2 is SQIVND (reference sequence). CDR3 DNA sequence: TGTGCCACTCTAGAGGGGGTGGGTAGCCCAGATACGCAGTATTTT. It codes for CATLEGVGSPDTQYF.

V gene TRBV27 combines with J gene TRBJ2-7; 8 nucleotides match TRBD2. Looked up from germline, CDR1 is MNHEY and CDR2 is SMNVEV (reference sequence). V trimming: 5 bases; J trimming: 1 base; junction bases outside the gene matches: 4. The CDR3 covers 14 residues. The chain's CDR3 is CASSPRGGSYEQYF. CDR3 nucleotide sequence: TGTGCCAGCAGTCCCCGGGGGGGGTCCTACGAGCAGTACTTC.

The J gene is TRBJ1-1, the V gene TRBV5-1, with TRBD1 as a possible D gene (5 bases). This CDR3 has 13 residues. Trimming shortened V by 2 bases and J by 1 base, and 6 bases separated the two germline ends. Germline assignment: CDR1 SGHRS and CDR2 YFSETQ. CDR3 DNA: TGCGCCAGCAGCTTCGACAGGAACACTGAAGCTTTCTTT. Translation gives CASSFDRNTEAFF.